The present entry profiles one T cell receptor beta chain with its context. Per the original methods: Nucleated cell counts were estimated from reference gene primer amplification. Sequencing was performed with immunoSEQ multiplex PCR; in TCRdb, only in-frame clones are kept and a portion is missing. V, J and clone size reflect that table, while D and trimming were determined from the DNA. The table shows some 150,000 clones, with roughly 84% occurring only once. The data belong to a study of blood T cell repertoires in COVID-19. Whole-study context: Material from acute and convalescent COVID-19 was sourced from the United States, Italy and Spain. Sources were T cells, B-cell-depleted T cells, or PBMCs; the material itself was cDNA or gDNA.

The germline V gene has CDR1 MNHEY and CDR2 SVGAGI. Trimming left V 5 bases short and J 2 bases short, with 13 bases between. This CDR3 region has 14 residues. The sample consisted of peripheral blood. This chain joins TRBV6-5 and TRBJ2-7; weak D call: TRBD1 (5 bases). This clonotype was obtained from a man aged 65 to 79 with acute or convalescent COVID-19. CDR3 amino acids: CASSRTDRAYEQYF. CDR3 coding DNA: TGTGCCAGCAGTCGAACCGACAGAGCCTACGAGCAGTACTTC.